The entry that follows covers one T cell receptor beta chain sequence. The authors extracted RNA and reverse transcribed it into cDNA as the sequencing template. Profiled with immunoSEQ multiplex PCR; TCRdb holds only in-frame clones, not every one. The sample consists of under 150,000 clones, roughly 58% of them appearing once. This record belongs to a study of CD8+ T cells in alopecia areata. Germline CDR1 MNHEY, CDR2 SVGAGI. The CDR3 consists of 14 residues. Trimming cost V 6 bases and J 2 bases; bases outside gene matches: 5. Sequenced sample: CD8+ T cells sorted from blood. The gene calls are TRBV6-5 and TRBJ1-2, with 8 bases that match TRBD1. This TCR came from a human donor in good health. The CDR3 is CASSTDRANYGYTF. The CDR3 coding sequence is TGTGCCAGCAGCACGGACAGGGCCAACTATGGCTACACCTTC.